What follows are 10 T cell receptor beta chains derived from one specimen sequenced in a study of T cell responses to AZD1222 COVID-19 vaccine. TCRdb's copy holds only in-frame clones and misses some; the assay was immunoSEQ multiplex PCR. Among about 160,000 clones listed, 92% were seen once. Sequenced material: peripheral blood, taken on day 0 of MenACWY control vaccination. These receptors came from an adult in good health.

This clone was counted once. The chain is built from TRBV6-2 or TRBV6-3 and TRBJ1-5; D not resolved. Germline CDR1 MNHEY, CDR2 SVGEGT. V was clipped by 4 bases and J by 1 base, with 5 bases between them. CDR3 length: 13 amino acids. The CDR3 spells CASSWASNQPQHF. CDR3 bases: TGTGCCAGCAGTTGGGCGAGCAATCAGCCCCAGCATTTT.

The gene calls are TRBV3-1 (or the pseudogene TRBV3-2) and TRBJ1-6; D call uncertain. CDR3 length: 14 amino acids. V was pared by 4 bases and J by 10 bases, with 14 bases between. The germline V gene encodes CDR1 LGHDT and CDR2 YNNKEL (reference sequence). The CDR3 nucleotides are TGTGCCAGCAGCCGGACCTTGAAGGGCTCACCCCTCCACTTT. Translation gives CASSRTLKGSPLHF.

The V and J genes are TRBV6-1 and TRBJ2-3; D unclear. V lost 3 bases and J 1 base, leaving 8 bases between the germline ends. Germline CDR1 MNHNS, CDR2 SASEGT. The CDR3 covers 14 residues. CDR3 protein: CASSEIKGTDTQYF. The CDR3 DNA reads as TGTGCCAGCAGTGAGATAAAAGGCACAGATACGCAGTATTTT.

The V call is TRBV30, the J call TRBJ1-2; 8 positions match TRBD1. This CDR3 region has 14 residues. Germline trimming cut 4 bases from V and 0 bases from J; bases unmatched to any gene: 4. CDR1 GTSNPN and CDR2 SVGIG come from the germline V gene (reference sequence). CDR3 sequence reads: CAWKDRGSNYGYTF. CDR3 coding DNA: TGTGCCTGGAAAGACAGGGGTTCTAACTATGGCTACACCTTC.

The V gene is TRBV30, the J gene TRBJ1-6, with D perhaps matching TRBD1 (5 bases). Trimming removed 5 bases at V and 7 bases at J, with 12 bases between. The CDR3 consists of 13 residues. Germline CDR1 and CDR2: GTSNPN and SVGIG (reference sequence). In DNA, the CDR3 is TGTGCCTGGGGGGGTAGACCGAATTCACCCCTCCACTTT. This encodes CAWGGRPNSPLHF.

The V call is TRBV6-5, the J call TRBJ1-1; D remains unclear. V dropped 5 bases and J dropped 7 bases, with 11 bases sitting between them. The CDR3 runs to 12 residues. The germline gives CDR1 MNHEY, CDR2 SVGAGI. This chain's CDR3 is CASSRTRGEAFF. As DNA, the CDR3 is TGTGCCAGCAGTCGTACACGGGGTGAAGCTTTCTTT.

V and J are TRBV6-4 and TRBJ2-1, with 13 bases identical to TRBD2. CDR3 length equals 16 residues. The V gene end was trimmed by 5 bases and the J gene end by 9 bases; junction bases not matched to a gene: 10. Germline V gives CDR1 MRHNA, CDR2 SNTAGT. CDR3 sequence reads: CASSLNSGLAGLEQFF. CDR3 nucleotide sequence: TGTGCCAGCAGTCTCAATTCGGGACTAGCGGGACTTGAGCAGTTCTTC.

CDR3 in amino acids: CATPRETPEAFF. As DNA, the CDR3 is TGTGCCACCCCCAGGGAAACACCTGAAGCTTTCTTT. This chain joins TRBV21-1 and TRBJ1-1; TRBD1, the D gene given by the table, was not confirmed from the DNA. TRBV21-1 is noted as a pseudogene. The CDR3 contains 12 residues.

The chain couples TRBV5-1 to TRBJ1-4; no clear D. Germline values: CDR1 SGHRS, CDR2 YFSETQ. V lost 4 bases to trimming and J lost 5 bases, with 12 bases between them. The CDR3 is made up of 14 amino acids. CDR3 sequence (DNA): TGCGCCAGCAGCGAAGGAGGCAGGAATGAAAAACTGTTTTTT. Encoded protein: CASSEGGRNEKLFF.

The V gene is TRBV2, the J gene TRBJ2-7; no clear D. This CDR3 has 11 amino acids. The V and J ends lost 7 bases and 2 bases respectively, with 6 bases between them. Germline V CDR1 and CDR2: SNHLY, FYNNEI. CDR3 DNA sequence: TGTGCCAGCATGGTGACCTACGAGCAGTACTTC. Translation: CASMVTYEQYF.